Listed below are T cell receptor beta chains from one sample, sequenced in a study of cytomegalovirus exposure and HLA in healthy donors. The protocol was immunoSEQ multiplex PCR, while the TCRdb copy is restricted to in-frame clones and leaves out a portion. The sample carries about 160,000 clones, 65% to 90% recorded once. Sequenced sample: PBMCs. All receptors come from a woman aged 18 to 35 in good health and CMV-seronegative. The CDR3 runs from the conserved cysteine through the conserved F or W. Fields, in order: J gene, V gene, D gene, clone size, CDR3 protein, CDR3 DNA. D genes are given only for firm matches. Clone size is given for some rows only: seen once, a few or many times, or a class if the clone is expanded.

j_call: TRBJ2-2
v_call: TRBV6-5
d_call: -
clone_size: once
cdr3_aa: CASSPPGLNTGELFF
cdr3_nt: TGTGCCAGCAGTCCCCCAGGTCTGAACACCGGGGAGCTGTTTTTT

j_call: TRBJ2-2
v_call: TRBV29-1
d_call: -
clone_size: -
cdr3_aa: CSVDTVSNTGELFF
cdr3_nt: TGCAGCGTTGACACAGTCTCGAACACCGGGGAGCTGTTTTTT

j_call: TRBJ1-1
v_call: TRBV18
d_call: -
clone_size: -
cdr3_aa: CASSLVWGDEAFF
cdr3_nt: TGTGCCAGCTCACTTGTTTGGGGCGATGAAGCTTTCTTT

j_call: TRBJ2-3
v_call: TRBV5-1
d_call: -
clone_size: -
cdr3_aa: CASSLESTTDTQYF
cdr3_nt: TGCGCCAGCAGCTTGGAGAGCACCACAGATACGCAGTATTTT

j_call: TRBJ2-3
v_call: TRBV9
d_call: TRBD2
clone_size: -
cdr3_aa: CASSVERGSSTDTQYF
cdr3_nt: TGTGCCAGCAGCGTGGAGCGGGGATCTAGCACAGATACGCAGTATTTT

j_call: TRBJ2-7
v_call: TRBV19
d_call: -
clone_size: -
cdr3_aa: CASSPVQGGGEQYF
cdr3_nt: TGTGCCAGTAGTCCTGTCCAGGGCGGTGGGGAGCAGTACTTC

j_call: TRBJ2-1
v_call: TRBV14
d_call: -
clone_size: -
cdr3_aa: CASSPSSSYNEQFF
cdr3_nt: TGTGCCAGCAGCCCCTCGAGCTCCTACAATGAGCAGTTCTTC

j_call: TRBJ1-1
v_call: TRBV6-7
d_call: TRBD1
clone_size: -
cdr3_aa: CASRLQGTYTEAFF
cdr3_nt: TGTGCCAGCAGACTACAGGGGACCTACACTGAAGCTTTCTTT

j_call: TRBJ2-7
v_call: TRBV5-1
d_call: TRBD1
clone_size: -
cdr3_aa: CASSLASGQGAYEQYF
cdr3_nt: TGCGCCAGCAGCTTGGCCTCGGGACAGGGCGCCTACGAGCAGTACTTC

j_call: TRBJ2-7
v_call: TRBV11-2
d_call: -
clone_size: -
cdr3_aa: CASSFSGYEQYF
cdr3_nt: TGTGCCAGCAGTTTTAGCGGCTACGAGCAGTACTTC

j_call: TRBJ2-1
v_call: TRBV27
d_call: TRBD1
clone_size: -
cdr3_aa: CASSLLTGQGANEQFF
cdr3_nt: TGTGCCAGCAGTTTGTTGACGGGACAGGGGGCGAATGAGCAGTTCTTC

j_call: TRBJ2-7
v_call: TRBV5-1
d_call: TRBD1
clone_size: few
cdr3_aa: CASSFLTGDEQYF
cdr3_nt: TGCGCCAGCAGCTTTCTGACAGGGGACGAGCAGTACTTC

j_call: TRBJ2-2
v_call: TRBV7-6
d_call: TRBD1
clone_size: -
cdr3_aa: CASSPQQGRYTGELFF
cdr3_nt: TGTGCCAGCAGCCCCCAACAGGGGAGATACACCGGGGAGCTGTTTTTT

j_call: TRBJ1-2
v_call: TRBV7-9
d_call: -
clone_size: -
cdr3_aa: CASSFGDSNYGYTF
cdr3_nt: TGTGCCAGCAGCTTCGGGGATTCTAACTATGGCTACACCTTC

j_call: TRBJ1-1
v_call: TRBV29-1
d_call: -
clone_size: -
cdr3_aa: CSVDRSLTEAFF
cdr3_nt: TGCAGCGTTGATCGAAGTTTGACGGAGGCTTTCTTT

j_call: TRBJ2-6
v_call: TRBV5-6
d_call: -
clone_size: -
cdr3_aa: CASSLLHESSGANVLTF
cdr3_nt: TGTGCCAGCAGCTTGTTGCACGAGAGCTCTGGGGCCAACGTCCTGACTTTC

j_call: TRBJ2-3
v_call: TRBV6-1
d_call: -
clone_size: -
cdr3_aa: CASSEEVGARPDTQYF
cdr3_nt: TGTGCCAGCAGTGAAGAAGTAGGGGCCCGCCCAGATACGCAGTATTTT

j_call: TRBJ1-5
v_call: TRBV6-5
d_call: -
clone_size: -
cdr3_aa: CASSYIGGYQPQHF
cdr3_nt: TGTGCCAGCAGTTATATTGGGGGGTATCAGCCCCAGCATTTT

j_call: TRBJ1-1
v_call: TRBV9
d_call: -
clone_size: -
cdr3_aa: CASSVVGGEAFF
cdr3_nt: TGTGCCAGCAGCGTAGTGGGGGGTGAAGCTTTCTTT

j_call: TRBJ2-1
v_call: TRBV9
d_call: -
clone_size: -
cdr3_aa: CASSFRRGAGRDAYNEQFF
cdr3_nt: TGTGCCAGCAGCTTCCGTCGGGGGGCAGGGCGGGATGCTTACAATGAGCAGTTCTTC

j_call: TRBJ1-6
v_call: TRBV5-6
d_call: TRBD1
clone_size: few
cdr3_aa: CASSLVQGGITHF
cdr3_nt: TGTGCCAGCAGCTTGGTTCAGGGGGGAATTACCCACTTT

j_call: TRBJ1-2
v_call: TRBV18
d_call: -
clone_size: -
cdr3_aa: CASSPLSGGIDYGYTF
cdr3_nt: TGTGCCAGCTCACCACTTTCGGGGGGCATAGACTATGGCTACACCTTC

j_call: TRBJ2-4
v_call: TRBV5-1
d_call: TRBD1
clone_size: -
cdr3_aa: CASSIRDSKNIQYF
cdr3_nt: TGCGCCAGCAGCATCCGGGACAGCAAAAACATTCAGTACTTC

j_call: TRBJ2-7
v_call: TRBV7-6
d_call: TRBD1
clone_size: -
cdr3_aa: CASSLTDRGRDEQYF
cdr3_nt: TGTGCCAGCAGCTTGACGGACAGGGGACGGGACGAGCAGTACTTC

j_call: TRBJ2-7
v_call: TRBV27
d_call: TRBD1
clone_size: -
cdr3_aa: CASTISGTAREQYF
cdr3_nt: TGTGCCAGCACCATATCCGGGACAGCTCGCGAGCAGTACTTC

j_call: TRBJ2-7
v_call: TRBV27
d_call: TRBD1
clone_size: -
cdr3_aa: CASSFRLGQGSYEQYF
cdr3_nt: TGTGCCAGCAGTTTTCGATTAGGACAGGGGTCTTACGAGCAGTACTTC

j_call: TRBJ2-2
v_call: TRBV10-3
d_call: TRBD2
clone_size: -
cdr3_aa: CAISGTSGGAGELFF
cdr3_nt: TGTGCCATCAGTGGGACTAGCGGGGGGGCCGGGGAGCTGTTTTTT

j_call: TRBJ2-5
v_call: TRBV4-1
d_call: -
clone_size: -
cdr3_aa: CASSQDPGHPMQETQYF
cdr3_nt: TGCGCCAGCAGCCAAGACCCCGGACACCCGATGCAAGAGACCCAGTACTTC

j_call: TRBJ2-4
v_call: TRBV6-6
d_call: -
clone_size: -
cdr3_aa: CASNSKRTIANIQYF
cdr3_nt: TGTGCCAGCAATTCAAAGAGGACTATAGCGAACATTCAGTACTTC

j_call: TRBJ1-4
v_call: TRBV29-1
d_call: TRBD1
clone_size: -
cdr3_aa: CSVATGGFGEKLFF
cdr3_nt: TGCAGCGTTGCGACAGGGGGCTTCGGGGAAAAACTGTTTTTT

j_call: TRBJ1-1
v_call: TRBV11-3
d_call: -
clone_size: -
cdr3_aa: CASSLREGAEAFF
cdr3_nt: TGTGCCAGCAGCTTGAGGGAGGGCGCTGAAGCTTTCTTT

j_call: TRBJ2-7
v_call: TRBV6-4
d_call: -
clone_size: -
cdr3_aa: CAGPGQSYEQYF
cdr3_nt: TGTGCCGGGCCCGGACAGTCCTACGAGCAGTACTTC

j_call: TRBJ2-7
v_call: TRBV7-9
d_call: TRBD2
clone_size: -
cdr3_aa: CASSPTSGGSYEQYF
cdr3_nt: TGTGCCAGCAGCCCGACTAGCGGGGGCTCCTACGAGCAGTACTTC

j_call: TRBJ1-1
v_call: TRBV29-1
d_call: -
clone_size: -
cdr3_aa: CSVENPGVNTEAFF
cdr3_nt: TGCAGCGTTGAAAATCCGGGAGTGAACACTGAAGCTTTCTTT

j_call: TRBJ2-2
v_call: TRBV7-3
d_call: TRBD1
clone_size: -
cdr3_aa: CASSSRQGAINTGELFF
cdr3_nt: TGTGCCAGCAGCTCTCGACAGGGGGCCATAAACACCGGGGAGCTGTTTTTT

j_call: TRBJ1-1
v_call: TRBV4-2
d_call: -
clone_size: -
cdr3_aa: CASSNMNTEAFF
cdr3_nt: TGTGCCAGCAGCAACATGAACACTGAAGCTTTCTTT

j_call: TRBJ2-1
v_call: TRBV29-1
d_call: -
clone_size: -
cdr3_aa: CSVDRGGTEQFF
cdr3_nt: TGCAGCGTTGACAGGGGAGGGACTGAGCAGTTCTTC

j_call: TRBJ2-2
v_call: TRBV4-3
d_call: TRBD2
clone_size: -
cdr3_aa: CASSQDTSVNTGELFF
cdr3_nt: TGCGCCAGCAGCCAAGATACTAGCGTGAACACCGGGGAGCTGTTTTTT

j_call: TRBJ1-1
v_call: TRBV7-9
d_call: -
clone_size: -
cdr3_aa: CASSIPDRNTEAFF
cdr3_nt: TGTGCCAGCAGCATACCAGACAGGAACACTGAAGCTTTCTTT

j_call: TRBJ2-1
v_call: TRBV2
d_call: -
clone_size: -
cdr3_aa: CASSVNEQFF
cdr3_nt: TGTGCCAGCAGCGTTAATGAGCAGTTCTTC

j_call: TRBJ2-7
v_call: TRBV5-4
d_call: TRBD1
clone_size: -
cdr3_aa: CASSWTGGFYEQYF
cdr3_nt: TGTGCCAGCAGCTGGACAGGGGGCTTTTACGAGCAGTACTTC

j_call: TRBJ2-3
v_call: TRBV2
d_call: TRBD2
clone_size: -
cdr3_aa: CATLFSGTRGNTQYF
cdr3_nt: TGTGCCACTCTGTTCTCCGGGACTAGGGGAAATACGCAGTATTTT

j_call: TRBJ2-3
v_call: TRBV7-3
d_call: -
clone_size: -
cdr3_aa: CASSSPPYTDTQYF
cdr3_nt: TGTGCCAGCAGCTCGCCCCCCTACACAGATACGCAGTATTTT

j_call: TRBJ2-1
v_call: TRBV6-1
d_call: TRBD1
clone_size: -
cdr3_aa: CASNVDRVQNEQFF
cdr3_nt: TGTGCCAGCAATGTCGACAGGGTGCAGAATGAGCAGTTCTTC

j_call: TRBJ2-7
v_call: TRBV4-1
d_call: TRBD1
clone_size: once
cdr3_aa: CASSQSPGQAYEQYF
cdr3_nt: TGCGCCAGCAGCCAGTCTCCGGGACAGGCTTACGAGCAGTACTTC

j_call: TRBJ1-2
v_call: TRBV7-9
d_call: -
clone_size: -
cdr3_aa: CASSHRQGNYGYTF
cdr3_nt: TGTGCCAGCAGCCATCGGCAGGGTAACTATGGCTACACCTTC

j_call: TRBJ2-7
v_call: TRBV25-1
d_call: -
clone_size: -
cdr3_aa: CASSEYRRRDEQYF
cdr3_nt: TGTGCCAGCAGTGAATATCGGAGGCGGGACGAGCAGTACTTC

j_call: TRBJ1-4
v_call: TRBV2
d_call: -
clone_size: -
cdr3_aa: CASRRTGERGEKLFF
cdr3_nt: TGTGCCAGCAGGCGTACCGGCGAAAGGGGTGAAAAACTGTTTTTT

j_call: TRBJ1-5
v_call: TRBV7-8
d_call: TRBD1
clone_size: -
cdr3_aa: CASSLVPGQGQPQHF
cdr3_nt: TGTGCCAGCAGCTTAGTTCCGGGACAGGGTCAGCCCCAGCATTTT

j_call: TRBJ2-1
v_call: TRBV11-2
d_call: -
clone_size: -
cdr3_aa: CASSLEAGGYNEQFF
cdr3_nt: TGTGCCAGCAGCTTAGAGGCAGGGGGGTACAATGAGCAGTTCTTC

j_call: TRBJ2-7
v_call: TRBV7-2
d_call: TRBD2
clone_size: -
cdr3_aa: CASRLAAAYEQYF
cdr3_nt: TGTGCCAGCCGACTAGCCGCCGCCTACGAGCAGTACTTC

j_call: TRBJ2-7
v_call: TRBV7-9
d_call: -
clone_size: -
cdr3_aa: CASSAPSLRSYEQYF
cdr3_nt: TGTGCCAGCAGCGCCCCTAGCCTGCGTTCCTACGAGCAGTACTTC

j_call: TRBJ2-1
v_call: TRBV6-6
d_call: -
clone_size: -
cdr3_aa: CASLLGLNAKIGQFF
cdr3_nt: TGTGCCAGCCTCCTCGGACTAAACGCCAAAATCGGGCAGTTCTTC

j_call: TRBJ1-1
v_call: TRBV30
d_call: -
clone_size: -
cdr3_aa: CAWRDGLNTEAFF
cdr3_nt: TGTGCCTGGAGGGATGGGCTGAACACTGAAGCTTTCTTT

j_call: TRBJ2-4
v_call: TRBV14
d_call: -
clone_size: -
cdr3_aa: CASSQDVGVGIQYF
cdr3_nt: TGTGCCAGCAGCCAAGATGTCGGGGTGGGGATTCAGTACTTC

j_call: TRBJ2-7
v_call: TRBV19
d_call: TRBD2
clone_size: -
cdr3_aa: CASSISGSGRHTYEQYF
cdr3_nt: TGTGCCAGTAGTATCTCGGGTAGCGGGAGGCATACCTACGAGCAGTACTTC

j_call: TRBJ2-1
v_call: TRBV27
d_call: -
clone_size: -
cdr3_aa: CASSLGGPNEQFF
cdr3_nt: TGTGCCAGCAGTCTAGGAGGGCCTAATGAGCAGTTCTTC

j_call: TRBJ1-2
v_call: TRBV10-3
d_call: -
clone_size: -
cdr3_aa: CASHSGYYGYTF
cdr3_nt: TGTGCCAGTCACTCAGGGTACTATGGCTACACCTTC

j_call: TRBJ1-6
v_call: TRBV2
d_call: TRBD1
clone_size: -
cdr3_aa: CASSVGVGQGNSPLHF
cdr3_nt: TGTGCCAGCAGTGTAGGGGTGGGACAGGGGAATTCACCCCTCCACTTT

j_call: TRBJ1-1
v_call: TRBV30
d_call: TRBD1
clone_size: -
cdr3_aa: CAWSGQDRAGAFF
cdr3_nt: TGTGCCTGGAGTGGCCAAGACAGGGCGGGGGCTTTCTTT